What follows are 6 T cell receptor beta chains derived from one specimen sequenced in a study of T cells in Graves' hyperthyroidism and ophthalmopathy. There were TCR beta CDR3 regions amplified from RNA transcripts. HTBI primers were used for first-round RT-PCR of the TCR CDR3. One entry per CDR3 protein, called by TCRdb with MiXCR from the multiplex PCR reads. The data hold a few hundred thousand distinct CDR3 sequences, with more than 15% observed a single time. The sequenced material came from blood. The receptors were gathered from a woman in her 30s with Graves' hyperthyroidism.

The chain has TRBV6-1 and TRBJ2-2; weak D call: TRBD1 (5 bases). The V gene lost 2 bases and the J gene lost 1 base, with 11 bases spanning the gap. The CDR3 runs 16 residues. Germline V lookup: CDR1 MNHNS, CDR2 SASEGT. The CDR3 loop reads CASSENRQLNTGELFF. CDR3 sequence (DNA): TGTGCCAGCAGTGAAAACAGGCAACTGAACACCGGGGAGCTGTTTTTT.

This clonotype was counted ten times or more. The chain links TRBV28 to TRBJ1-1, with 7 bases that match TRBD1. Germline V CDR1 and CDR2: MDHEN, SYDVKM. The CDR3 consists of 16 residues. With 8 bases clipped from V and 0 bases from J, the junction kept 12 bases outside the gene matches. CDR3 residues: CASLPAGQLMNTEAFF. In DNA form, the CDR3 reads TGTGCCAGCCTCCCGGCGGGACAGCTAATGAACACTGAAGCTTTCTTT. The full variable domain, rest sourced from reference TRBV28 and TRBJ1-1, is DVKVTQSSRYLVKRTGEKVFLECVQDMDHENMFWYRQDPGLGLRLIYFSYDVKMKEKGDIPEGYSVSREKKERFSLILESASTNQTSMYLCASLPAGQLMNTEAFFGQGTRLTVV.

This clonotype was counted a few times. The chain couples TRBV6-1 to TRBJ2-7, with a possible D match to TRBD1 (5 bases). Germline CDR1 reads MNHNS; CDR2 reads SASEGT. The CDR3 extends over 13 amino acids. V was cut by 9 bases and J by 4 bases, with 16 bases left in between. The CDR3 coding sequence is TGTGCCAGTCTGGGGCCCTGGGATTACGAGCAGTACTTC. This encodes CASLGPWDYEQYF.

There are many counts of this clonotype. This rearrangement joins TRBV6-5 to TRBJ2-3; D perhaps matches TRBD2 (6 bases). Germline lookup yields CDR1 MNHEY and CDR2 SVGAGI. Between the trimmed V and J ends, which lost 2 bases and 5 bases, there was a span of 14 bases. CDR3 length: 15 amino acids. The CDR3 here is CASSYRASEVDTQYF. The CDR3 DNA reads as TGTGCCAGCAGTTACAGGGCTAGCGAGGTAGATACGCAGTATTTT.

This clonotype was counted many times. The chain couples TRBV6-1 to TRBJ1-1; D gene ambiguous. Germline CDR1 is MNHNS and CDR2 is SASEGT. This CDR3 spans 14 amino acids. The ends were cut back, 8 bases at V and 0 bases at J, with 13 bases in the middle. Here the CDR3 reads CASSPREMNTEAFF. DNA of the CDR3: TGTGCCAGCTCCCCAAGGGAGATGAACACTGAAGCTTTCTTT.

The rearrangement joins TRBV15 to TRBJ2-3; 9 bases agree with TRBD2. The V gene's germline CDR1 is LNHNV and CDR2 YYDKDF (reference sequence). The CDR3 runs to 15 residues. J was trimmed by 4 bases and V by 0 bases; bases with no gene match: 2. The CDR3 is CATSRESGRPDTQYF. Here the CDR3 DNA reads TGTGCCACCAGCAGAGAAAGCGGGAGGCCAGATACGCAGTATTTT.